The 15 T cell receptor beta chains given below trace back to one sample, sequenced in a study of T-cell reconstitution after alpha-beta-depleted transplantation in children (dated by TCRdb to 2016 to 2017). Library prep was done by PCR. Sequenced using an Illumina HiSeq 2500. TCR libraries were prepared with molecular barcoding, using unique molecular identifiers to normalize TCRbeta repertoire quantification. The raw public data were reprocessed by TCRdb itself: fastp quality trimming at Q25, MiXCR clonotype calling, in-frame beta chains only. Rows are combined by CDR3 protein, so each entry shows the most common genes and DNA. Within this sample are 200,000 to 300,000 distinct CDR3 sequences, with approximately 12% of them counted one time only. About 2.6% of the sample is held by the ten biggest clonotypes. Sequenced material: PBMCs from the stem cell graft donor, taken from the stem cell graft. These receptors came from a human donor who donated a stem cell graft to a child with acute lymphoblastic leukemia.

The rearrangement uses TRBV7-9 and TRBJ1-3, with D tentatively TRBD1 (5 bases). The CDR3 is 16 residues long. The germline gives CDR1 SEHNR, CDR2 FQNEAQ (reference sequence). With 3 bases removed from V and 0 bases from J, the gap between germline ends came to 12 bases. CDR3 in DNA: TGTGCCAGCAGCTTTTTGGGGACGAGCTCTGGAAACACCATATATTTT. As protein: CASSFLGTSSGNTIYF.

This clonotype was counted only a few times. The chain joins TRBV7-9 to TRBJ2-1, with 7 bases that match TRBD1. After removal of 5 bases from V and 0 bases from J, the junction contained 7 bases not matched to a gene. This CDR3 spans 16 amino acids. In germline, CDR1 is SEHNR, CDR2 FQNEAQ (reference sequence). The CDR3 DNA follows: TGTGCCAGCAGCCCTCCGGGACAGAGCTCCTACAATGAGCAGTTCTTC. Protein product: CASSPPGQSSYNEQFF.

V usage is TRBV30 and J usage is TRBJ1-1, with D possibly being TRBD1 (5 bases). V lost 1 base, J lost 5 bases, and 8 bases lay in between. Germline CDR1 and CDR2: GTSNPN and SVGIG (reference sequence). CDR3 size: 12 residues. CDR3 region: CAWSGGSTEAFF. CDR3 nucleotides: TGTGCCTGGAGTGGGGGCTCGACTGAAGCTTTCTTT.

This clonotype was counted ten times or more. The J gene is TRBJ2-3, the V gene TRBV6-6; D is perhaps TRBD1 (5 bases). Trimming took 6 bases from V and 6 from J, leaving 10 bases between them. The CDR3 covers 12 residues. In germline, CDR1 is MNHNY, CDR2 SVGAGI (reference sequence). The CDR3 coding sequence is TGTGCCAGCAGACAGGACCCTGATACGCAGTATTTT. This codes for CASRQDPDTQYF.

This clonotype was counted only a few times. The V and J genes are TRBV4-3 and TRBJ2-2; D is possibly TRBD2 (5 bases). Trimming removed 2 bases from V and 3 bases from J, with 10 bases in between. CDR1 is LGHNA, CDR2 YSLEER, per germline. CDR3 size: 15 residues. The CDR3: CASSQSLAYTGELFF. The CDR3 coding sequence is TGCGCCAGCAGCCAATCCCTAGCCTACACCGGGGAGCTGTTTTTT.

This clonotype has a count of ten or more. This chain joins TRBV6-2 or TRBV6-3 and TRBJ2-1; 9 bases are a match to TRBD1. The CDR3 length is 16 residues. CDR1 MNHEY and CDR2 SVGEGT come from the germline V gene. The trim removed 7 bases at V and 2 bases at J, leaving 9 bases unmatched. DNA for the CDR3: TGTGCCAGCACCGATACCGGGACAGGGCCCTACAATGAGCAGTTCTTC. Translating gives CASTDTGTGPYNEQFF.

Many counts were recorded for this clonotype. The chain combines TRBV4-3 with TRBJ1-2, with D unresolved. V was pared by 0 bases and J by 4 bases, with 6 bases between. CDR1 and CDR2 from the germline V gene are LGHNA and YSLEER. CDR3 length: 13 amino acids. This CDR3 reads CASSQDRTYGYTF. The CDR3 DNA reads TGCGCCAGCAGCCAAGACAGGACCTATGGCTACACCTTC.

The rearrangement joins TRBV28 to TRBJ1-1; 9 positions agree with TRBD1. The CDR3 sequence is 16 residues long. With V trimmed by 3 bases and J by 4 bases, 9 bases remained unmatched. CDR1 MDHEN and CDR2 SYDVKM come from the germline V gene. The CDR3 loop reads CASSFIPGQGGTEAFF. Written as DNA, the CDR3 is TGTGCCAGCAGTTTTATTCCGGGACAGGGAGGCACTGAAGCTTTCTTT. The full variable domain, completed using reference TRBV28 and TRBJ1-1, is DVKVTQSSRYLVKRTGEKVFLECVQDMDHENMFWYRQDPGLGLRLIYFSYDVKMKEKGDIPEGYSVSREKKERFSLILESASTNQTSMYLCASSFIPGQGGTEAFFGQGTRLTVV.

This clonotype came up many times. CDR3 loop: CSARDIQSALNTEAFF. The CDR3 nucleotides are TGCAGTGCTAGAGATATACAGTCGGCATTGAACACTGAAGCTTTCTTT. V and J are TRBV20-1 and TRBJ1-1; no definite D call. Trimming took off 0 bases at V and 0 bases at J, with 14 bases between the two ends. This CDR3 region has 16 residues. The germline gives CDR1 DFQATT, CDR2 SNEGSKA (reference sequence).

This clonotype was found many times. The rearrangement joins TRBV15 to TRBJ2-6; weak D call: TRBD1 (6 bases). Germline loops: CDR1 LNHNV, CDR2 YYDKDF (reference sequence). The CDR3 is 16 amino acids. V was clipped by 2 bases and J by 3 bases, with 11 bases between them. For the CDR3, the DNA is TGTGCCACCAGCAGATTGGGGGCTGGTGGGGCCAACGTCCTGACTTTC. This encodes CATSRLGAGGANVLTF.

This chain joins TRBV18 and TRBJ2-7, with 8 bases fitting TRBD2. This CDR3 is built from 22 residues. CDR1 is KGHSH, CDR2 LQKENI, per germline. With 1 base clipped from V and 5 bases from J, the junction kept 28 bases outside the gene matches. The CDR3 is CASSPQRSLPGGAGRSRNEQYF. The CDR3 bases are TGTGCCAGCTCACCACAGCGGAGTCTCCCGGGAGGGGCCGGGAGGTCCCGAAACGAGCAGTACTTC.

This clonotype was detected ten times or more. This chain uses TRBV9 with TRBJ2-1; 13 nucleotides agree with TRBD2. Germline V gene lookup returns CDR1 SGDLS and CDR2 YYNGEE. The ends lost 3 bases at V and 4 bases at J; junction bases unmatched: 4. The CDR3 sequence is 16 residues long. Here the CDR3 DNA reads TGTGCCAGCAGCGGACTAGCGGGAGGTTCTTACAATGAGCAGTTCTTC. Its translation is CASSGLAGGSYNEQFF. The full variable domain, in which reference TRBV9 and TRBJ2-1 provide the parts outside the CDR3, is DSGVTQTPKHLITATGQRVTLRCSPRSGDLSVYWYQQSLDQGLQFLIQYYNGEERAKGNILERFSAQQFPDLHSELNLSSLELGDSALYFCASSGLAGGSYNEQFFGPGTRLTVL.

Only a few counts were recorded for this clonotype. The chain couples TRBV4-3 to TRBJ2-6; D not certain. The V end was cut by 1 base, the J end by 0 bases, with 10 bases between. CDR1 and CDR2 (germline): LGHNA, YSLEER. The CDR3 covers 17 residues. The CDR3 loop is CASSQAGRPSGANVLTF. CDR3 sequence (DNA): TGCGCCAGCAGCCAAGCCGGACGGCCCTCTGGGGCCAACGTCCTGACTTTC.

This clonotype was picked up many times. CDR3 coding DNA: TGTGCCAGCAGTTTGGGGTTGGGCGTCGTCGAGCAGTACTTC. This gives the protein CASSLGLGVVEQYF. The rearrangement joins TRBV27 to TRBJ2-7; no definite D call. Deletions cut 3 bases from V and 6 bases from J, with 15 bases between. The CDR3 loop spans 14 amino acids. CDR1 and CDR2 (germline): MNHEY, SMNVEV (reference sequence).

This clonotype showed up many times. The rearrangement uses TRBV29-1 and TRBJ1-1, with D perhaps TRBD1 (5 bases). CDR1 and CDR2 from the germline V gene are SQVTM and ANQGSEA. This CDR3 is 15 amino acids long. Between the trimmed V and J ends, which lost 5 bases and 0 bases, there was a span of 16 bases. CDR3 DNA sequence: TGCAGCGTTAATCCGTATACAGGTGTGAACACTGAAGCTTTCTTT. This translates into CSVNPYTGVNTEAFF.